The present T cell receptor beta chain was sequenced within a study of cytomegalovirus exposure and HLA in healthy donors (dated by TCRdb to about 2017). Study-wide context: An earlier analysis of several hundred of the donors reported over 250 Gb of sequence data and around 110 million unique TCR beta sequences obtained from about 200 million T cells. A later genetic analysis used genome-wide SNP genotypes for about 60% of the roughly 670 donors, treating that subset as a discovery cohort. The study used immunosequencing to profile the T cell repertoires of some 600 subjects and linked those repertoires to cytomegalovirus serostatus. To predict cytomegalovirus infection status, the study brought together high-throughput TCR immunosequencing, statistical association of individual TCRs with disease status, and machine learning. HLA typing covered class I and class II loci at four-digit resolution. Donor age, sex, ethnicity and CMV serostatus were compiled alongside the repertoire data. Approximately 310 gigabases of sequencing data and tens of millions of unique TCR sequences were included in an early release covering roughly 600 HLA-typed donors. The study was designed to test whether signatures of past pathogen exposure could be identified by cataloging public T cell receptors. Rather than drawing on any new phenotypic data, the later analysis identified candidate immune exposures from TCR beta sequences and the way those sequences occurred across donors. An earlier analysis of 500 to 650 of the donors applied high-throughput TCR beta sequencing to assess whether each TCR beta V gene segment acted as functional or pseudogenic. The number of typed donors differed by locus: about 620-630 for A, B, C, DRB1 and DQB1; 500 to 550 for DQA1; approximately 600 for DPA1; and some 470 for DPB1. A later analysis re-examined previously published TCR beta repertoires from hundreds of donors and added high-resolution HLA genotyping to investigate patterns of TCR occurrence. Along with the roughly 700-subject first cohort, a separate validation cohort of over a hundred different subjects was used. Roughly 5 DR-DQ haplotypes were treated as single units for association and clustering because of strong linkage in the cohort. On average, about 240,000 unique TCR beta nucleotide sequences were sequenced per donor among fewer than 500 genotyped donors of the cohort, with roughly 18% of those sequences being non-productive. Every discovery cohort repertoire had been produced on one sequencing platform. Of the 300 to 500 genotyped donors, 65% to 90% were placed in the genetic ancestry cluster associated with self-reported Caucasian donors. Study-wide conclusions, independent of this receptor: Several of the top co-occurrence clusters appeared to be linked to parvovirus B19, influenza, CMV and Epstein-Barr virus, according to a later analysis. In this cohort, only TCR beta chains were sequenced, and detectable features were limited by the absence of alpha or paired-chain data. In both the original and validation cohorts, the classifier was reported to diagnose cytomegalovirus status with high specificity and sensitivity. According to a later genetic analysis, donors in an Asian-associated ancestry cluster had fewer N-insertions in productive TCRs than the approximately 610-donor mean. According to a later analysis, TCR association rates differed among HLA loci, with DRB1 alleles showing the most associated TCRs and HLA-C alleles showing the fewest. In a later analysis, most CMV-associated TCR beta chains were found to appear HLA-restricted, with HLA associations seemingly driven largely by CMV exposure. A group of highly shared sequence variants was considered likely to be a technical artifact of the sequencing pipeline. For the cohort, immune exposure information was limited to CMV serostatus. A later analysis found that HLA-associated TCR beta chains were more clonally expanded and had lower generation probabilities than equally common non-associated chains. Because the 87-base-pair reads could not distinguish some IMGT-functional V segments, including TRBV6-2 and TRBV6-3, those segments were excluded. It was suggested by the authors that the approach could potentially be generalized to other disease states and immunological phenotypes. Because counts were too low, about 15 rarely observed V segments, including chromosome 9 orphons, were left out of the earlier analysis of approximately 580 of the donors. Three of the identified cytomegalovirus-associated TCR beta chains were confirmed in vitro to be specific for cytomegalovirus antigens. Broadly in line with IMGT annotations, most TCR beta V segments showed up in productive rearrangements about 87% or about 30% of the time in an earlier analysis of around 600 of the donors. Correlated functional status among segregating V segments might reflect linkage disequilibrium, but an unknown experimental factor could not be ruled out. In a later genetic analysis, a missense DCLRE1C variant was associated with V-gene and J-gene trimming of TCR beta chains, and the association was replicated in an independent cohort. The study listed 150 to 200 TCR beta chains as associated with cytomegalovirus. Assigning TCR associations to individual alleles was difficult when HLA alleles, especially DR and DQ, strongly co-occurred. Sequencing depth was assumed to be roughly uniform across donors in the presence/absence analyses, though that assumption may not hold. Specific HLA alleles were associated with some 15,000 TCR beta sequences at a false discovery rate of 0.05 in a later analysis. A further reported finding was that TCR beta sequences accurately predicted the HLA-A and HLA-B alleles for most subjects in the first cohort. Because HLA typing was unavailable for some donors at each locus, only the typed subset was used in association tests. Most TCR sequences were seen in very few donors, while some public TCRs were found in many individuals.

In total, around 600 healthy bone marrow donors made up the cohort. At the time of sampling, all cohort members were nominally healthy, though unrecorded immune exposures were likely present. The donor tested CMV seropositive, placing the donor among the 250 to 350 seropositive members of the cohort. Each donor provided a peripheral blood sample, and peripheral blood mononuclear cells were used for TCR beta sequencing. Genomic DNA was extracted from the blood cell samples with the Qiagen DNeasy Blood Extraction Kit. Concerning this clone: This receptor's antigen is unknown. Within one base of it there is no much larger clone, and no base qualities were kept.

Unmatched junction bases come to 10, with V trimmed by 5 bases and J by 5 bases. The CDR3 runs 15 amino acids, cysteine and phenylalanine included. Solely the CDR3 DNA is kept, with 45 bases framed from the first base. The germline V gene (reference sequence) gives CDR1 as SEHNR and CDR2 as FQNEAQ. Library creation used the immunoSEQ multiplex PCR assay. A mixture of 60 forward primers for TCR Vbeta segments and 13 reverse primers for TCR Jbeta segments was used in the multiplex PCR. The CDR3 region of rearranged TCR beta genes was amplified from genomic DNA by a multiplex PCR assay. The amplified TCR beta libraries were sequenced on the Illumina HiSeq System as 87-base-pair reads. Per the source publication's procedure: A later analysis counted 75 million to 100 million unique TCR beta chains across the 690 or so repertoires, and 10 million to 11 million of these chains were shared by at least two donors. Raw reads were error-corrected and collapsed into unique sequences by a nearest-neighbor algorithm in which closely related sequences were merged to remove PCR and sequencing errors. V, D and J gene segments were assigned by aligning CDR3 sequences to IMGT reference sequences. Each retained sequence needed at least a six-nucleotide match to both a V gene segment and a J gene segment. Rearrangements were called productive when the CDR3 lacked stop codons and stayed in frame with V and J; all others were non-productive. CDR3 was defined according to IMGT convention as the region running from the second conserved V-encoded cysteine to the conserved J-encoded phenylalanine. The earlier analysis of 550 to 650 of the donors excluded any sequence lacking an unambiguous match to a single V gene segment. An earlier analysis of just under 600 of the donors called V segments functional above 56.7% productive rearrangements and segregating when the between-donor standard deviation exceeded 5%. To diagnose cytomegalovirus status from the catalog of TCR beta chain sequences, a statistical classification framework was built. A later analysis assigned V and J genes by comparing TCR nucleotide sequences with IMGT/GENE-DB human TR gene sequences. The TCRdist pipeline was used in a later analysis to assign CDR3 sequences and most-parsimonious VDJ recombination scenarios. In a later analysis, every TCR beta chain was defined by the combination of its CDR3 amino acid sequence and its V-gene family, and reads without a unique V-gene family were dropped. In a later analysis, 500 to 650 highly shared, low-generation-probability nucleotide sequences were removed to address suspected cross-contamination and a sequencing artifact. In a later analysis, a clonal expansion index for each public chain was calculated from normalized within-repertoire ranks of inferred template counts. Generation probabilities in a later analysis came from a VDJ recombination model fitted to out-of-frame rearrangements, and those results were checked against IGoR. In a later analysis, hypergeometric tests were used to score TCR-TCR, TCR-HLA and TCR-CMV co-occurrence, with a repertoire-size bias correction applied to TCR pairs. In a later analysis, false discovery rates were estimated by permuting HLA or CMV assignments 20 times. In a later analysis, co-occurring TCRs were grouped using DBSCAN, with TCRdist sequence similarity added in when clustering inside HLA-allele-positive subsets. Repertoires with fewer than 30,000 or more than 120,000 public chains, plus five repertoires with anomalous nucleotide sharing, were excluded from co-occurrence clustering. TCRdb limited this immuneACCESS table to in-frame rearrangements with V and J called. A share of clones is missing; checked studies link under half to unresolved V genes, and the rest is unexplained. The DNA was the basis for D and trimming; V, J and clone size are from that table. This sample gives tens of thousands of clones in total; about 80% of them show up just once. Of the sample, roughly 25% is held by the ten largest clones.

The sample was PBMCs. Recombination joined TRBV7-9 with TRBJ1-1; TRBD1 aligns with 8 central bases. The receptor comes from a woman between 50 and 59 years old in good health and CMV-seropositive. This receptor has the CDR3 CASSSRGQGRTEAFF. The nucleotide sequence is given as TGTGCCAGCAGCAGCCGAGGACAGGGAAGGACTGAAGCTTTCTTT.